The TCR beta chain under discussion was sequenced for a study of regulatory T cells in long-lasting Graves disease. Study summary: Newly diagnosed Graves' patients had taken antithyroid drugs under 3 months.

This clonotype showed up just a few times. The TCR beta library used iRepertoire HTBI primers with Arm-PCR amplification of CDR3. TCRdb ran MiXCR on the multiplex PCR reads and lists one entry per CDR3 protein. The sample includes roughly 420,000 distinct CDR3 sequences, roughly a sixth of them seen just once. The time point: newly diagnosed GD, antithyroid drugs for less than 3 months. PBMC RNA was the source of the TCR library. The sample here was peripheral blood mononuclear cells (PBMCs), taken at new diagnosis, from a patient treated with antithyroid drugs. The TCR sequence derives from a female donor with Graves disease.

The CDR3 nucleotides are TGTGCCAGCAGCCAAGTGGTGACAGACAATCAGCCCCAGCATTTT. Protein product: CASSQVVTDNQPQHF. The V call is TRBV4-2, the J call TRBJ1-5; D might be TRBD1 (5 bases). Trimming left V 1 base short and J 3 bases short, with 10 bases between. The germline V gene has CDR1 LGHNA and CDR2 YNFKEQ. CDR3 length: 15 amino acids.